The next 13 T cell receptor beta chains were all read from a single sample in a study of molecular identifiers for immune sequencing clone quantification. TCRdb re-called the PCR reads through MiXCR, storing one row per CDR3 protein. Seen here are around 480,000 distinct CDR3 sequences, about 26% observed once, and the top ten hold about 0.75%. Sequencing input: naive CD8+ T cells from blood, with Jurkat cell RNA spiked in. The subset is: FACS-sorted CD8+CD4-CCR7+CD45RA+ naive T cells. All receptors come from a human donor in good health. Some libraries in this study had Jurkat cell RNA spiked in.

This clonotype has just a few counts. Written as DNA, the CDR3 is TGTGCCAGCAGCGTAGGGAGAGAAGTTATGGACGAGCAGTACTTC. Its translation is CASSVGREVMDEQYF. The gene calls are TRBV9 and TRBJ2-7, with D unclear. CDR1 is SGDLS, CDR2 YYNGEE, per germline. CDR3 length: 15 amino acids. Trimming shortened V by 0 bases and J by 5 bases, and 15 bases separated the two germline ends. The full variable domain, its missing parts supplied by reference TRBV9 and TRBJ2-7, is DSGVTQTPKHLITATGQRVTLRCSPRSGDLSVYWYQQSLDQGLQFLIQYYNGEERAKGNILERFSAQQFPDLHSELNLSSLELGDSALYFCASSVGREVMDEQYFGPGTRLTVT.

This clonotype showed up just a few times. The chain combines TRBV14 with TRBJ2-1; TRBD1 matches 7 bases. The CDR3 has 17 amino acids. Germline V gene lookup returns CDR1 SGHDN and CDR2 FVKESK. Trimming removed 0 bases from V and 2 bases from J; junction bases left unmatched: 7. The chain's CDR3 is CASSQETGWDTYNEQFF. As DNA, the CDR3 is TGTGCCAGCAGCCAAGAGACAGGGTGGGATACCTACAATGAGCAGTTCTTC. Combining the CDR3 with reference TRBV14 and TRBJ2-1 gives the whole variable domain EAGVTQFPSHSVIEKGQTVTLRCDPISGHDNLYWYRRVMGKEIKFLLHFVKESKQDESGMPNNRFLAERTGGTYSTLKVQPAELEDSGVYFCASSQETGWDTYNEQFFGPGTRLTVL.

This clonotype was found many times. This chain joins TRBV7-9 and TRBJ2-1; 10 bases fit TRBD2. CDR1 is SEHNR, CDR2 FQNEAQ, per germline (reference sequence). This CDR3 region has 16 residues. After removal of 4 bases from V and 2 bases from J, the junction contained 5 bases not matched to a gene. In nucleotides, the CDR3 is TGTGCCAGCAGCTCAGCGGGAGGGGGGACCTACAATGAGCAGTTCTTC. Protein sequence: CASSSAGGGTYNEQFF.

This clonotype was counted only a few times. V and J are TRBV19 and TRBJ1-5; D is unclear. In germline, CDR1 is LNHDA, CDR2 SQIVND (reference sequence). Trimming took 4 bases from V and 5 from J, leaving 15 bases between them. The CDR3 consists of 15 residues. The CDR3 sequence is CASSTNGEQYQPQHF. Written as DNA, the CDR3 is TGTGCCAGTAGTACAAACGGGGAACAGTATCAGCCCCAGCATTTT.

Worth noting for this clonotype: This may arise from a read error, as a much more abundant clone is one base away. The chain couples TRBV2 to TRBJ2-3, with no clear D. Germline CDR1 reads SNHLY; CDR2 reads FYNNEI. The CDR3 length is 13 residues. In DNA, the CDR3 is TGTGCCAGGAGTGCCCAGTTAAGAGATACGCAGTATTTT. It translates to CARSAQLRDTQYF.

This clonotype was counted only a few times. V is TRBV27 and J is TRBJ2-3; unclear D gene. Germline V CDR1 and CDR2: MNHEY, SMNVEV (reference sequence). This CDR3 has 13 residues. The V end lost 4 bases, the J end lost 6 bases, and 11 bases lay between the germline ends. The CDR3 coding sequence is TGTGCCAGCAGTTCCATTCCCAACGATACGCAGTATTTT. Translation: CASSSIPNDTQYF.

This clonotype came up many times. The gene calls are TRBV27 and TRBJ1-5; perhaps TRBD1 as D (5 bases). Germline CDR1 reads MNHEY; CDR2 reads SMNVEV (reference sequence). This CDR3 spans 13 amino acids. V lost 5 bases, J lost 5 bases, and 10 bases lay in between. The CDR3 nucleotides read TGTGCCAGCAGTCAGGGCCGACATCAGCCCCAGCATTTT. This encodes CASSQGRHQPQHF.

This clonotype was found a few times. The chain recombines TRBV4-3 with TRBJ1-1, with no clear D. Trimming pared 0 bases from V and 1 base from J, leaving 6 bases between. Germline values: CDR1 LGHNA, CDR2 YSLEER. The CDR3 consists of 14 residues. In DNA form, the CDR3 reads TGCGCCAGCAGCCAAGAAGGCCGGAACACTGAAGCTTTCTTT. Protein sequence: CASSQEGRNTEAFF.

This clonotype has only a few counts. The chain combines TRBV4-2 with TRBJ1-5; D unresolved. The CDR3 is 14 amino acids. The V gene's germline CDR1 is LGHNA and CDR2 YNFKEQ. Trimming left V 4 bases short and J 0 bases short, with 7 bases between. CDR3 protein: CASSPTNSNQPQHF. DNA of the CDR3: TGTGCCAGCAGCCCCACAAATAGCAATCAGCCCCAGCATTTT.

The sample holds many counts of this clonotype. The gene calls are TRBV5-1 and TRBJ2-5; TRBD1 agrees at 8 bases. The germline V gene encodes CDR1 SGHRS and CDR2 YFSETQ. The J segment lost 5 bases and the V segment lost 5 bases, leaving 14 bases of the junction unmatched. There are 16 residues in the CDR3. CDR3 in DNA: TGCGCCAGCAGTCCCTCAGGGGGCGTTTTTGGGGAGACCCAGTACTTC. It translates to CASSPSGGVFGETQYF.

This clonotype was recorded a few times. This chain uses TRBV4-3 with TRBJ2-7; TRBD2 agrees at 9 bases. After removal of 0 bases from V and 4 bases from J, the junction contained 10 bases not matched to a gene. The V gene's germline CDR1 is LGHNA and CDR2 YSLEER. This CDR3 is 17 amino acids long. DNA for the CDR3: TGCGCCAGCAGCCAAGACCACGGGCGACTAGCGGTTTACGAGCAGTACTTC. This sequence encodes CASSQDHGRLAVYEQYF.

With respect to this clonotype: The conserved closing phenylalanine or tryptophan is absent in this CDR3, likely reflecting a read error. The chain is built from TRBV27 and TRBJ1-1; TRBD1 might be the D (5 bases). CDR3 length: 14 amino acids. The germline CDR1 and CDR2 sequences are MNHEY and SMNVEV (reference sequence). The germline V and J ends were trimmed by 0 bases and 7 bases, with 12 bases remaining between them. The CDR3 is CASSLSMPGIEAFI. The CDR3, as DNA: TGTGCCAGCAGTTTATCGATGCCAGGGATTGAAGCTTTCATT.

V is TRBV7-2 and J is TRBJ1-1, with a tentative D call TRBD1 (5 bases). The CDR3 totals 19 residues. V was cut by 3 bases and J by 2 bases, with 25 bases left in between. From germline, CDR1 is SGHTA and CDR2 FQGNSA. The CDR3 DNA sequence: TGTGCCAGCAGCTTTCCGGGGGAGACGGGTCCGGACTTAAACACTGAAGCTTTCTTT. Amino acid sequence: CASSFPGETGPDLNTEAFF.